Presented here are 18 T cell receptor beta chains from one specimen sequenced in a study of blood T cell repertoires in COVID-19 (dated by TCRdb to the early 2020s). Receptor libraries were prepared by the immunoSEQ multiplex PCR assay. Entries here come from immuneACCESS through TCRdb and include only in-frame sequences with V and J called. Some clones fail to appear in such tables; in the studies checked, an unresolved V gene covers under half of the shortfall, and the cause of the remainder is unknown. Within this sample are roughly 250,000 clones, with around nine tenths of them counted one time only. The top ten constitute 2% to 2.5% of the sample. Sequencing used peripheral blood. The origin of the receptors is a woman aged 40 to 50 who had recovered from COVID-19.

This clone has a single count. V gene TRBV7-2 combines with J gene TRBJ1-2, with unresolved D. V was trimmed by 2 bases and J by 4 bases, leaving 14 bases between them. The germline CDR1 and CDR2 sequences are SGHTA and FQGNSA. The CDR3 is made up of 15 amino acids. The CDR3 nucleotides read TGTGCCAGCAGCTTAAGGCAGCGAGATCCCTATGGCTACACCTTC. Encoded protein: CASSLRQRDPYGYTF.

The chain uses TRBV6-2 or TRBV6-3 and TRBJ2-1, with TRBD2 identical over 12 bases. The germline V gene has CDR1 MNHEY and CDR2 SVGEGT. Losses at the gene ends were 2 bases for V and 6 bases for J; bases not matched to a gene: 8. The CDR3 length is 17 residues. The CDR3 sequence: CASSYRPLAGGVNEQFF. The CDR3 bases are TGTGCCAGCAGTTACAGGCCCCTAGCGGGGGGGGTCAATGAGCAGTTCTTC.

J is TRBJ2-7 and V is TRBV5-5; no firm D call. The ends were cut back, 0 bases at V and 2 bases at J, with 18 bases in the middle. The CDR3 extends over 17 amino acids. Germline CDR1 and CDR2: SGHKS and YYEKEE (reference sequence). In DNA form, the CDR3 reads TGTGCCAGCAGCTTGGGCCAAATAAGCGTCTCACCCTACGAGCAGTACTTC. This gives the protein CASSLGQISVSPYEQYF.

The J gene is TRBJ2-3, the V gene TRBV6-2 or TRBV6-3; maybe TRBD2 (5 bases). From germline, CDR1 is MNHEY and CDR2 SVGEGT. This CDR3 spans 16 amino acids. V gave up 2 bases and J gave up 2 bases, with 14 bases separating them. The CDR3 coding sequence is TGTGCCAGCAGTTACGAGGGAGCCAGACCCACAGATACGCAGTATTTT. Its translation is CASSYEGARPTDTQYF.

The V call is TRBV7-9, the J call TRBJ2-5; TRBD2 is a possible D gene (6 bases). V dropped 6 bases and J dropped 2 bases, with 13 bases sitting between them. The CDR3 sequence is 14 residues long. In germline, CDR1 is SEHNR, CDR2 FQNEAQ (reference sequence). This CDR3 is CASSGGGRQETQYF. CDR3 bases: TGTGCCAGCAGTGGGGGAGGTAGGCAAGAGACCCAGTACTTC.

The CDR3 coding sequence is TGCGCCAGCAGCTCCCCCGGGACAGTCAAAGAGGATGAGCAGTTCTTC. The encoded protein is CASSSPGTVKEDEQFF. The rearrangement links TRBV5-1 to TRBJ2-1, with TRBD1 matching over 7 bases. The CDR3 contains 16 residues. V shed 3 bases, J shed 8 bases, and the junction held 14 bases outside the gene matches. Germline assignment: CDR1 SGHRS and CDR2 YFSETQ.

The V call is TRBV7-2, the J call TRBJ1-4, with D possibly matching TRBD1 (5 bases). V was cut by 2 bases and J by 4 bases, with 8 bases left in between. Per the germline V gene, CDR1 is SGHTA and CDR2 is FQGNSA. This CDR3 comprises 14 residues. The CDR3: CASSLRGGNEKLFF. The CDR3 DNA follows: TGTGCCAGCAGCTTACGGGGGGGTAATGAAAAACTGTTTTTT.

The chain couples TRBV7-8 to TRBJ1-2; TRBD1 matches at 7 bases. The CDR3 is 13 residues long. After removal of 5 bases from V and 2 bases from J, the junction contained 2 bases not matched to a gene. The germline gives CDR1 SGHVS, CDR2 FQNEAQ. CDR3 bases: TGTGCCAGCAGCCGGGGACAGAACTATGGCTACACCTTC. Translation: CASSRGQNYGYTF.

This clone was detected only a few times. The chain has TRBV6-6 and TRBJ2-5, with TRBD2 as a possible D gene (5 bases). Germline loops: CDR1 MNHNY, CDR2 SVGAGI (reference sequence). V was pared by 5 bases and J by 1 base, with 17 bases between. The CDR3 spans 16 residues. The CDR3: CASSRTYAGSQETQYF. CDR3 nucleotide sequence: TGTGCCAGCAGTCGAACCTACGCGGGCTCCCAAGAGACCCAGTACTTC.

Worth noting for this clone: The same CDR3 can be traced to other DNA sequences in this sample. The V and J genes are TRBV20-1 and TRBJ2-7, with D possibly matching TRBD2 (5 bases). Per germline, CDR1 DFQATT and CDR2 SNEGSKA (reference sequence). The V end lost 5 bases, the J end lost 4 bases, and 9 bases lay between the germline ends. This CDR3 region has 11 residues. CDR3 sequence: CSASPGYEQYF. In DNA, the CDR3 is TGCAGTGCTTCGCCGGGGTACGAGCAGTACTTC.

V gene TRBV2 combines with J gene TRBJ2-6; D perhaps matches TRBD1 (6 bases). Trimming shortened V by 0 bases and J by 4 bases, and 13 bases separated the two germline ends. This CDR3 is 17 amino acids long. Germline V gene sequence: CDR1 SNHLY, CDR2 FYNNEI. The CDR3: CASSEALGGGGANVLTF. In DNA form, the CDR3 reads TGTGCCAGCAGTGAAGCGCTTGGGGGCGGCGGGGCCAACGTCCTGACTTTC. The whole variable domain, filled in from reference TRBV2 and TRBJ2-6, reads EPEVTQTPSHQVTQMGQEVILRCVPISNHLYFYWYRQILGQKVEFLVSFYNNEISEKSEIFDDQFSVERPDGSNFTLKIRSTKLEDSAMYFCASSEALGGGGANVLTFGAGSRLTVL.

CDR3 coding DNA: TGTGCCAGCTCACCTAGTCTTGCGGAGACCCAGTACTTC. Amino acids: CASSPSLAETQYF. The chain has TRBV18 and TRBJ2-5; D not resolved. The ends were cut back, 3 bases at V and 5 bases at J, with 10 bases in the middle. Germline CDR1 reads KGHSH; CDR2 reads LQKENI. This CDR3 contains 13 residues.

The chain has TRBV10-3 and TRBJ2-1; 11 positions agree with TRBD2. The V segment lost 5 bases and the J segment 5 bases; nucleotides outside the gene matches: 14. Looked up from germline, CDR1 is ENHRY and CDR2 is SYGVKD. CDR3 length: 18 residues. Written as DNA, the CDR3 is TGTGCCATCAGTTTACGACTAGCGGGAAACCTTCAGGACAATGAGCAGTTCTTC. Protein sequence: CAISLRLAGNLQDNEQFF.

The chain recombines TRBV14 with TRBJ2-5; 7 bases agree with TRBD1. Germline-derived CDR1 and CDR2 are SGHDN and FVKESK. The CDR3 runs to 16 residues. V gave up 4 bases and J gave up 3 bases; unmatched junction bases: 11. The CDR3, as DNA: TGTGCCAGCAGCCCTAGACAGGGAGAATTAGAAGAGACCCAGTACTTC. This translates into CASSPRQGELEETQYF.

The chain links TRBV20-1 to TRBJ1-5; D unresolved. The V gene's germline CDR1 is DFQATT and CDR2 SNEGSKA (reference sequence). The CDR3 spans 14 residues. V lost 3 bases and J 5 bases, leaving 14 bases between the germline ends. CDR3 loop: CSASAGLLYQPQHF. Here the CDR3 DNA reads TGCAGTGCTAGTGCCGGTCTGCTATATCAGCCCCAGCATTTT.

The rearrangement links TRBV7-8 to TRBJ2-3; D unresolved. The CDR3 totals 14 residues. Germline assignment: CDR1 SGHVS and CDR2 FQNEAQ. Trimming pared 4 bases from V and 0 bases from J, leaving 8 bases between. CDR3 sequence reads: CASSSPPSTDTQYF. CDR3 coding DNA: TGTGCCAGCAGCTCTCCCCCTAGCACAGATACGCAGTATTTT.

The rearrangement links TRBV7-2 to TRBJ1-1, with D perhaps matching TRBD1 (6 bases). Germline-derived CDR1 and CDR2 are SGHTA and FQGNSA. V dropped 3 bases and J dropped 4 bases, with 15 bases sitting between them. The CDR3 sequence is 15 residues long. Here the CDR3 reads CASSFGGARVTEAFF. The DNA for the CDR3 is TGTGCCAGCAGCTTTGGGGGGGCGAGGGTCACTGAAGCTTTCTTT.

The rearrangement uses TRBV21-1 and TRBJ1-5; the table's TRBD1 call for D was not verified on the DNA. TRBV21-1 counts as a pseudogene. The CDR3 loop spans 16 amino acids. Here the CDR3 DNA reads TGTGCCATCGCGACAAGACAGGGCAAGGGGAATCAGCCCCAGCATTTT. As protein: CAIATRQGKGNQPQHF.